This T cell receptor beta chain was retrieved from a study of shared T cell receptors in the human thymus. Germline CDR1 is SNHLY and CDR2 is FYNNEI. This CDR3 region has 20 residues. V shed 2 bases and J 1 base; nucleotides not matched to a gene: 18. TCRdb's copy holds only in-frame clones and misses some; the assay was immunoSEQ multiplex PCR. The sample has hundreds of thousands of clones; approximately 87% are singletons. These data were likewise used in another study, on human thymus T cells. That source adds: Corrective surgery for congenital heart defects was being performed on the healthy Finnish infants who served as donors. During corrective heart surgery, resections were taken, and the thymus tissue came from them. Gene usage for V and J segments appeared biased in thymic and blood repertoires.

The origin of this receptor is a boy in the first two years of life with a congenital heart defect. Sequenced material: thymocytes. The rearrangement joins TRBV2 to TRBJ2-3; TRBD1 aligns across 7 bases. The CDR3 DNA reads TGTGCCAGCAGTGAAAACCGACAGGGTCAAGAAAAATGCGGCACAGATACGCAGTATTTT. Residues: CASSENRQGQEKCGTDTQYF.